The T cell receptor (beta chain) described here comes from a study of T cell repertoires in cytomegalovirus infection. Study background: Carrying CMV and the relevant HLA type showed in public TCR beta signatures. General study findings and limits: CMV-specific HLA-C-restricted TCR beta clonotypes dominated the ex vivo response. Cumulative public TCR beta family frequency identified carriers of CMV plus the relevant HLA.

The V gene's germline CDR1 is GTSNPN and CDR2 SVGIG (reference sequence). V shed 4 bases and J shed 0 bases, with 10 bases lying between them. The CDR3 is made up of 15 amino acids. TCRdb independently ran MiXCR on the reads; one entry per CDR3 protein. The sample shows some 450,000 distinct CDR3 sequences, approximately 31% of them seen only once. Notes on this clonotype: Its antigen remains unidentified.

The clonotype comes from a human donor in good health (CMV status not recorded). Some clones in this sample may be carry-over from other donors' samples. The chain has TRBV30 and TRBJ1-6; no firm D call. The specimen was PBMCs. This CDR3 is CAWTLDNSYNSPLHF. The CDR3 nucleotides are TGTGCCTGGACCCTCGACAACTCCTATAATTCACCCCTCCACTTT.